The 16 T cell receptor beta chains in this list originate from one sample, sequenced in a study of T cells in Graves' hyperthyroidism and ophthalmopathy. TCR beta CDR3 regions were amplified from RNA transcripts. The HTBI primer set drove a first-round RT-PCR of the TCR CDR3. TCRdb reprocessed the multiplex PCR reads via MiXCR and lists one record per CDR3 protein. There are over 650,000 distinct CDR3 sequences in the sample; about 45% occur only once, and under 8.5% lies in the top ten. Input material: peripheral blood or thyroid tissue (not recorded which). These receptors were taken from an adult man with Graves' disease, either hyperthyroidism or ophthalmopathy (not recorded which).

This clonotype was detected ten times or more. V usage is TRBV7-2 and J usage is TRBJ1-5; D gene ambiguous. The germline V gene has CDR1 SGHTA and CDR2 FQGNSA. The length of the CDR3 is 15 residues. V was cut by 5 bases and J by 2 bases, with 13 bases left in between. CDR3 sequence reads: CASSPVSGGNQPQHF. The DNA of the CDR3 is TGTGCCAGCAGCCCCGTAAGCGGGGGCAATCAGCCCCAGCATTTT. Using reference TRBV7-2 and TRBJ1-5 for the parts outside the CDR3, the full variable domain is GAGVSQSPSNKVTEKGKDVELRCDPISGHTALYWYRQSLGQGLEFLIYFQGNSAPDKSGLPSDRFSAERTGGSVSTLTIQRTQQEDSAVYLCASSPVSGGNQPQHFGDGTRLSIL.

This clonotype was recorded many times. The chain carries TRBV24-1 and TRBJ1-2, with 8 bases fitting TRBD1. J was trimmed by 4 bases and V by 5 bases; bases with no gene match: 11. Germline V gene sequence: CDR1 KGHDR, CDR2 SFDVKD. The CDR3 is 16 amino acids. CDR3 bases: TGTGCCACCAGTGGGATACGAGGACAGGGAGGCTATGGCTACACCTTC. Amino acids: CATSGIRGQGGYGYTF.

The chain carries TRBV19 and TRBJ1-1; D not certain. Germline assignment: CDR1 LNHDA and CDR2 SQIVND (reference sequence). The V and J ends lost 11 bases and 5 bases respectively, with 21 bases between them. The CDR3 spans 14 residues. This CDR3 is CASTYTVGSTEAFF. For the CDR3, the DNA is TGTGCCTCTACGTATACTGTGGGGAGTACTGAAGCTTTCTTT. The full variable domain, completed using reference TRBV19 and TRBJ1-1, is DGGITQSPKYLFRKEGQNVTLSCEQNLNHDAMYWYRQDPGQGLRLIYYSQIVNDFQKGDIAEGYSVSREKKESFPLTVTSAQKNPTAFYLCASTYTVGSTEAFFGQGTRLTVV.

This clonotype was detected a few times. The V call is TRBV29-1, the J call TRBJ1-1, with a possible D match to TRBD1 (5 bases). V dropped 5 bases and J dropped 2 bases, with 21 bases sitting between them. The germline gives CDR1 SQVTM, CDR2 ANQGSEA. The CDR3 totals 16 residues. The CDR3 DNA sequence: TGCAGCGTTCGGAACAGGAGCCCCCGTGGTAACACTGAAGCTTTCTTT. Amino acids: CSVRNRSPRGNTEAFF.

As to this clonotype: A clone one base away is much larger, so this may be a read error. The conserved phenylalanine or tryptophan is not found at the CDR3 terminus, so this likely reflects a read error. The chain couples TRBV20-1 to TRBJ1-2; D perhaps matches TRBD1 (6 bases). The CDR3 sequence is 14 residues long. CDR1 and CDR2 from the germline V gene are DFQATT and SNEGSKA (reference sequence). Trimming shortened V by 0 bases and J by 3 bases, and 11 bases separated the two germline ends. CDR3 in amino acids: CSARDRQGYYGYTL. CDR3 nucleotides: TGCAGTGCTAGAGATCGTCAGGGGTACTATGGCTACACCCTC.

The chain joins TRBV2 to TRBJ1-6; possible D gene TRBD1, 5 bases. Trimming stripped 8 bases from V and 7 bases from J, with 18 bases between. The CDR3 loop spans 15 amino acids. Per germline, CDR1 SNHLY and CDR2 FYNNEI. The CDR3 protein is CASSPIGTRNSPLHF. CDR3 bases: TGTGCCAGCTCACCAATAGGGACTAGGAATTCACCCCTCCACTTT.

With respect to this clonotype: The junction does not match germline at one end; this may be a read error. The CDR3 DNA sequence: TGTACCAGCAGCTTGACAGGGCTCCAATACGAGCAGTACTTC. Residues: CTSSLTGLQYEQYF. The V gene is TRBV7-9, the J gene TRBJ2-7; 7 nucleotides match TRBD1. CDR3 length equals 14 residues. Germline values: CDR1 SEHNR, CDR2 FQNEAQ (reference sequence).

The chain carries TRBV5-8 and TRBJ2-5; 8 bases are shared with TRBD2. The junction had 4 bases not matched to a gene; V was cut back by 2 bases and J by 1 base. The germline gives CDR1 SGHTS, CDR2 YDEGEE. There are 15 residues in the CDR3. The CDR3 DNA reads as TGTGCCAGCAGCTTCAGCGGGGGAGCCCAAGAGACCCAGTACTTC. Protein product: CASSFSGGAQETQYF.

This rearrangement joins TRBV4-1 to TRBJ1-2; the D gene is possibly TRBD1 (6 bases). Germline CDR1 and CDR2: MGHRA and YSYEKL. The CDR3 totals 14 residues. Trimming cost V 4 bases and J 5 bases, with 14 bases left between them. In nucleotides, the CDR3 is TGCGCCAGCAGCCTGGTAGGGGGAGATTATGGCTACACCTTC. Its translation: CASSLVGGDYGYTF.

J is TRBJ1-3 and V is TRBV6-1; TRBD1 matches at 9 bases. With V trimmed by 6 bases and J by 0 bases, 9 bases remained unmatched. The CDR3 is 17 residues long. Germline CDR1 and CDR2: MNHNS and SASEGT. The DNA of the CDR3 is TGTGCCAGCAGCATGACAGGGGGAAGCAACTCTGGAAACACCATATATTTT. This codes for CASSMTGGSNSGNTIYF.

The rearrangement links TRBV19 to TRBJ2-5; 7 bases are a match to TRBD2. V was pared by 9 bases and J by 5 bases, with 12 bases of the junction left unmatched. The CDR3 is 14 residues long. Germline CDR1 LNHDA, CDR2 SQIVND (reference sequence). In DNA, the CDR3 is TGTGCCAGCCAACGTGACCGGGGGGAGGAGACCCAGTACTTC. Translating gives CASQRDRGEETQYF.

The V gene is TRBV20-1, the J gene TRBJ1-4; D not certain. The V end lost 0 bases, the J end lost 5 bases, and 13 bases lay between the germline ends. Germline V gives CDR1 DFQATT, CDR2 SNEGSKA (reference sequence). The CDR3 runs to 15 residues. The CDR3 region has the DNA TGCAGTGCTAGAGAATCTATTCGACAAAATGAAAAACTGTTTTTT. Amino acid sequence: CSARESIRQNEKLFF.

This clonotype has more than one count but fewer than ten. The V call is TRBV7-8, the J call TRBJ2-7; 9 nucleotides match TRBD1. There are 16 residues in the CDR3. Trimming took 5 bases from V and 4 from J; bases not matched to a gene: 12. Germline-derived CDR1 and CDR2 are SGHVS and FQNEAQ. The CDR3 spells CASSPRSRDRDYEQYF. The CDR3 DNA sequence: TGTGCCAGCAGCCCTAGAAGCCGGGACAGGGATTACGAGCAGTACTTC.

This chain links TRBV6-6 with TRBJ1-1; 7 nucleotides line up with TRBD1. The CDR3 totals 15 residues. With V trimmed by 4 bases and J by 3 bases, 8 bases remained unmatched. Per the germline V gene, CDR1 is MNHNY and CDR2 is SVGAGI (reference sequence). As DNA, the CDR3 is TGTGCCAGCAGTTCGACAGGGAGGAGATACACTGAAGCTTTCTTT. Its protein product is CASSSTGRRYTEAFF.

The chain uses TRBV6-5 and TRBJ1-1; D is unclear. Trimming took off 5 bases at V and 3 bases at J, with 16 bases between the two ends. The germline CDR1 and CDR2 sequences are MNHEY and SVGAGI. The CDR3 length is 15 residues. The CDR3 region is CASSEEGGGYTEAFF. The CDR3, as DNA: TGTGCCAGCAGTGAAGAAGGCGGAGGGTACACTGAAGCTTTCTTT.

This clonotype was counted a few times. V is TRBV2 and J is TRBJ1-2; 7 nucleotides align to TRBD1. This CDR3 has 14 residues. V lost 10 bases, J lost 9 bases, and 17 bases stayed unmatched. Germline V gene lookup returns CDR1 SNHLY and CDR2 FYNNEI. CDR3: CATRWDSQAYSYTF. The CDR3 nucleotides read TGTGCCACCCGGTGGGACAGCCAAGCATATAGCTACACCTTC.